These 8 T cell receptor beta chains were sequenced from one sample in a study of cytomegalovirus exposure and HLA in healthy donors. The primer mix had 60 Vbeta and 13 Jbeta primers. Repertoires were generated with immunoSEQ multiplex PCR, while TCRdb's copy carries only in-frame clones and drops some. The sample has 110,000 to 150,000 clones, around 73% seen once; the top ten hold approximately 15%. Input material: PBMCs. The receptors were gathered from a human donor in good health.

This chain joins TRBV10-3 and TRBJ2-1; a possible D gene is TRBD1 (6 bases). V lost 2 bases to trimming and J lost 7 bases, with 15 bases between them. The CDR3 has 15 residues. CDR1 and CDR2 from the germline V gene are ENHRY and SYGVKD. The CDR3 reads CAISEGRGARNEQFF. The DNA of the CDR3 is TGTGCCATCAGTGAGGGCAGGGGTGCTAGGAATGAGCAGTTCTTC.

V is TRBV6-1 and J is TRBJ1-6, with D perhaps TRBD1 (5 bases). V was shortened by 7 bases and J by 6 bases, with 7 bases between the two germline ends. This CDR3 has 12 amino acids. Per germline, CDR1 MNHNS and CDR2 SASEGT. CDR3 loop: CASIGANSPLHF. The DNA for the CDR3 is TGTGCCAGCATAGGGGCTAATTCACCCCTCCACTTT.

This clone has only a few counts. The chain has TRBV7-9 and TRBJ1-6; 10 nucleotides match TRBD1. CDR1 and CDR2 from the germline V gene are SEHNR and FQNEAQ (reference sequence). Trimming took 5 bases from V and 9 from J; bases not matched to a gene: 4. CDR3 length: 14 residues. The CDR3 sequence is CASSRGQGGSPLHF. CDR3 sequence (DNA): TGTGCCAGCAGCCGAGGACAGGGGGGTTCACCCCTCCACTTT.

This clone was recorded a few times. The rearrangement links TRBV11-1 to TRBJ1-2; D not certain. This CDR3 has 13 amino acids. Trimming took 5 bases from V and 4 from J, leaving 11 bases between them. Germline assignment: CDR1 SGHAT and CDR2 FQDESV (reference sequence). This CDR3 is CASSRRAFYGYTF. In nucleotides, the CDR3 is TGTGCCAGCAGCCGGAGAGCCTTCTATGGCTACACCTTC.

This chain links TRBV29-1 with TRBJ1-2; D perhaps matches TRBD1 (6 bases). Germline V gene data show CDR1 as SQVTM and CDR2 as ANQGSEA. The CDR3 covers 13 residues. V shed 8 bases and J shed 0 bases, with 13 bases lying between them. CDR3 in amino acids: CSTDSLSNYGYTF. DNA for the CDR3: TGCAGCACGGACAGTCTCTCTAACTATGGCTACACCTTC. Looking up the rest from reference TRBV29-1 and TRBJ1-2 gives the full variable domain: SAVISQKPSRDICQRGTSLTIQCQVDSQVTMMFWYRQQPGQSLTLIATANQGSEATYESGFVIDKFPISRPNLTFSTLTVSNMSPEDSSIYLCSTDSLSNYGYTFGSGTRLTVV.

The CDR3 reads CASSIEGDRNTEAFF. The CDR3 DNA sequence: TGTGCCAGTAGTATAGAAGGGGACAGGAACACTGAAGCTTTCTTT. The chain is built from TRBV19 and TRBJ1-1; 7 bases align to TRBD1. The CDR3 is 15 residues long. Germline V CDR1 and CDR2: LNHDA, SQIVND (reference sequence). V lost 0 bases and J lost 1; bases outside the gene matches: 2.

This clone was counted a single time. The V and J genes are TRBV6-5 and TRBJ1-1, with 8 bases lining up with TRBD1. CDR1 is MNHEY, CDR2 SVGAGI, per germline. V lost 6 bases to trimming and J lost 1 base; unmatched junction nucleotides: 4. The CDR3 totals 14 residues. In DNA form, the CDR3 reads TGTGCCAGCAGACGGACAGGGCCGAACACTGAAGCTTTCTTT. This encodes CASRRTGPNTEAFF.

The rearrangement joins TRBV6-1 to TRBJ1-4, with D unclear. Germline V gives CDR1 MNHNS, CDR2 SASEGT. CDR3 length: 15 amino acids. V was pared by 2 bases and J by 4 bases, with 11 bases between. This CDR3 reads CASSELSGDNEKLFF. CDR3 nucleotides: TGTGCCAGCAGTGAACTCAGTGGAGATAATGAAAAACTGTTTTTT.